Included here is one T cell receptor (beta chain) sequence, with context. Its antigen is still unknown. Base qualities are not recorded, but no much larger clone differs from it by a single base. The CDR3 starts with the cysteine, ends with the phenylalanine, and has 14 residues. Only the CDR3 region is kept as DNA, spanning 42 bases read in frame from base 1. CDR1 SEHNR and CDR2 FQNEAQ were looked up in the germline V gene (reference sequence). Trimming removed 5 bases from V and 4 bases from J, leaving 14 bases between the germline ends. This specimen comes from a study of response to subunit inactivated influenza vaccine (dated by TCRdb to the late 2010s). Notes on the research overall: Deep quantitative T cell receptor repertoire profiling was used in the study to track responses to a trivalent subunit inactivated influenza vaccine. What the work shows at the level of the full study, not this receptor alone: The authors suggested that each seasonal influenza vaccination may recruit only a limited number of new T cells.

To prepare the library, RT-PCR was applied. The sequencer listed for this sample is Illumina HiSeq 2500. Using fastp trimming at Q25 and MiXCR clonotype assembly, TCRdb reanalyzed the public sequencing data and kept in-frame beta chains. A single entry per CDR3 protein holds the most common genes and DNA from its merged rows. Counted in this sample were hundreds of thousands of distinct CDR3 sequences; approximately 14% of them appeared once. The ten largest account for 5.5% to 8% of the sample. Source: PBMCs from blood, taken 14 to 15 days before vaccination. This chain is built from TRBV7-9 and TRBJ1-1, with a weak D call of TRBD1 (6 bases match). This TCR came from a man aged 45 to 65 who received an inactivated influenza vaccine. Donor details come from another sample of the same person, matched by shared clones. CDR3 loop: CASSPEGGVTEAFF. The DNA sequence follows: TGTGCCAGCAGCCCAGAAGGGGGGGTCACTGAAGCTTTCTTT.